This T cell receptor (beta chain) was captured in a study of blood T cells in healthy people across ages. This clonotype appeared a few times. The CDR3 is 15 residues long. V shed 2 bases and J shed 7 bases, with 17 bases lying between them. Germline V CDR1 and CDR2: MNHNS, SASEGT. The use of a sample-barcoded 5' primer and a J-beta primer mix characterized a second PCR of about 7 to 12 cycles. Each CDR3 protein is one row after TCRdb ran MiXCR on the 5' RACE reads. Found here are about 1,600,000 distinct CDR3 sequences, roughly 40% of them singletons; the top ten hold around 8%. This sequence originates from a woman aged 18-30 years in good health. Sequences were obtained from blood. The chain carries TRBV6-1 and TRBJ2-5; D perhaps matches TRBD2 (6 bases). The CDR3 coding sequence is TGTGCCAGCAGTGAATGGGGGGAAACAAGAGTGACCCAGTACTTC. Amino acids: CASSEWGETRVTQYF.